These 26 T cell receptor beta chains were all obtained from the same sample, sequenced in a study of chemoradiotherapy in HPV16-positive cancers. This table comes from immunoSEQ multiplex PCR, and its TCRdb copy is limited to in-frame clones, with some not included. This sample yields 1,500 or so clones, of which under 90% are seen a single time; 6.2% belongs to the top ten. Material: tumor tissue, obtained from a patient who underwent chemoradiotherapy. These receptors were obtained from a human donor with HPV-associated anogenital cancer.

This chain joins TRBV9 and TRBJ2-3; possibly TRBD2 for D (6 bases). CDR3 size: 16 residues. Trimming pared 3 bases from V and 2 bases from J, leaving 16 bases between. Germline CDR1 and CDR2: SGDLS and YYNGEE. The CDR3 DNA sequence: TGTGCCAGCAGCGGAGAGCTAGCGACCCCCACAGATACGCAGTATTTT. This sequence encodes CASSGELATPTDTQYF.

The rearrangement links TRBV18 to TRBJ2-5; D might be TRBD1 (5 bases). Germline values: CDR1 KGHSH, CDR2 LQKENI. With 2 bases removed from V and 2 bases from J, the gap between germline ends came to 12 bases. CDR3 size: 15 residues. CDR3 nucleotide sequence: TGTGCCAGCTCACCATCCCACAGGCTACAAGAGACCCAGTACTTC. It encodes CASSPSHRLQETQYF.

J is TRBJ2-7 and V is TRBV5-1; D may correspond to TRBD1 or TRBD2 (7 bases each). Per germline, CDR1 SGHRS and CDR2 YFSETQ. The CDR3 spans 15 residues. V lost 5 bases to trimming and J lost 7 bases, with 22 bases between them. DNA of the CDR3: TGCGCCAGCAGGGATGGGAGGGGGCAGTCACGGGAGCAGTACTTC. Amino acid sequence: CASRDGRGQSREQYF. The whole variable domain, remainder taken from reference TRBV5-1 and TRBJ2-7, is KAGVTQTPRYLIKTRGQQVTLSCSPISGHRSVSWYQQTPGQGLQFLFEYFSETQRNKGNFPGRFSGRQFSNSRSEMNVSTLELGDSALYLCASRDGRGQSREQYFGPGTRLTVT.

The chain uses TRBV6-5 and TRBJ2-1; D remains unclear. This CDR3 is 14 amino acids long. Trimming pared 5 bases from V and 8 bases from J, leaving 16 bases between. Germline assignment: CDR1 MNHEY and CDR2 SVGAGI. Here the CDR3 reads CASSLQMGTHEQFF. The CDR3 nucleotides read TGTGCCAGCAGTCTCCAGATGGGCACTCATGAGCAGTTCTTC.

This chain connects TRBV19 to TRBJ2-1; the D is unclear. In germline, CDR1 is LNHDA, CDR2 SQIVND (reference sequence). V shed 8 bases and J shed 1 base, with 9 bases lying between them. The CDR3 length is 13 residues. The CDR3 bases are TGTGCCAGTTCGTGGGGATCCTACAATGAGCAGTTCTTC. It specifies CASSWGSYNEQFF.

Here the CDR3 DNA reads TGTGCCAGCAGTCCGGACGGCCCCTACGAGCAGTACTTC. This translates into CASSPDGPYEQYF. The chain uses TRBV27 and TRBJ2-7; the D is unclear. This CDR3 is 13 amino acids long. V lost 5 bases, J lost 2 bases, and 10 bases lay in between. CDR1 and CDR2 from the germline V gene are MNHEY and SMNVEV (reference sequence).

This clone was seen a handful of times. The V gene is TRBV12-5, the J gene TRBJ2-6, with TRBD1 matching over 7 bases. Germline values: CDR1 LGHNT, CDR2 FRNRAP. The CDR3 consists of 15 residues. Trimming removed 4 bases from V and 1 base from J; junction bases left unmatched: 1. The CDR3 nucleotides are TGTGCTAGTGGTTGGGACAGTTCTGGGGCCAACGTCCTGACTTTC. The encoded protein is CASGWDSSGANVLTF.

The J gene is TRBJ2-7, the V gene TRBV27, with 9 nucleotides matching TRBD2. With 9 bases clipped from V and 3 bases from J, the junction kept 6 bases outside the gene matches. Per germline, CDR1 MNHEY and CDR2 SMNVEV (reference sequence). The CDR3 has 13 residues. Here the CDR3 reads CASRGTSNYEQYF. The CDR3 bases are TGTGCCAGTCGAGGGACTAGCAACTACGAGCAGTACTTC.

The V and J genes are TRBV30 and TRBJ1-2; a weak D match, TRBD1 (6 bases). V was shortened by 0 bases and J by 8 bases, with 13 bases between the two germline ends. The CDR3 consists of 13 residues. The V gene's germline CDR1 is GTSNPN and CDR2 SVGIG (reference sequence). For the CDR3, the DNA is TGTGCCTGGAGTGTAGGGGGGGCCGACGGCTACACCTTC. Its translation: CAWSVGGADGYTF.

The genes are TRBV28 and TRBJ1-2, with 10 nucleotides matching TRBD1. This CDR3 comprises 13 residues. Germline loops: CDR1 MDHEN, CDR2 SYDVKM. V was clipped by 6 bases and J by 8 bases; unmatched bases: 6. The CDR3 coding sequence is TGTGCCAGCAGCTACCGGGACAGGGGAGGCTACACCTTC. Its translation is CASSYRDRGGYTF.

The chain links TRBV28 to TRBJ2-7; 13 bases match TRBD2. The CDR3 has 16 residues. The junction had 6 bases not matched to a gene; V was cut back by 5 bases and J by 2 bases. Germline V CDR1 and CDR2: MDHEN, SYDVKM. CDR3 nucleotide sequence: TGTGCCAGCAGTCCAACCGGGACTAGCGGGACCTACGAGCAGTACTTC. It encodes CASSPTGTSGTYEQYF.

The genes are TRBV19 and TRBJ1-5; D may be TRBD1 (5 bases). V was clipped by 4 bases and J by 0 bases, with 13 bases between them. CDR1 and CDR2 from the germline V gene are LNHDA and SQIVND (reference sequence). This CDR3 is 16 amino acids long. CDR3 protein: CASSTTGLFSNQPQHF. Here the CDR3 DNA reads TGTGCCAGTAGTACCACGGGACTGTTTAGCAATCAGCCCCAGCATTTT. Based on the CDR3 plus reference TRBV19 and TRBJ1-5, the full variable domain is DGGITQSPKYLFRKEGQNVTLSCEQNLNHDAMYWYRQDPGQGLRLIYYSQIVNDFQKGDIAEGYSVSREKKESFPLTVTSAQKNPTAFYLCASSTTGLFSNQPQHFGDGTRLSIL.

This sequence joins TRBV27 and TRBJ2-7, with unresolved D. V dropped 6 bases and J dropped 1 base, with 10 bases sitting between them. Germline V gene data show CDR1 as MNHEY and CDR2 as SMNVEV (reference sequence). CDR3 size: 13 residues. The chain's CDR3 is CASRNSRSYEQYF. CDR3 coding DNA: TGTGCCAGCAGGAACAGCCGATCCTACGAGCAGTACTTC.

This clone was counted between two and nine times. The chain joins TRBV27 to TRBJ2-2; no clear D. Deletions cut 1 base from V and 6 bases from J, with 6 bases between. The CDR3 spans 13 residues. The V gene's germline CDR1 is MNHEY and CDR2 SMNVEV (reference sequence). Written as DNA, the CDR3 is TGTGCCAGCAGTTTATTCTTGTCCGGGGAGCTGTTTTTT. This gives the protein CASSLFLSGELFF.

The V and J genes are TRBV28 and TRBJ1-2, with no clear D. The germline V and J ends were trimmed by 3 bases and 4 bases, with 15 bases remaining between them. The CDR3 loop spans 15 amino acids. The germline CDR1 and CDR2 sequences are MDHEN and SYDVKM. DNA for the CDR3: TGTGCCAGCAGTTTCCCCCGAGGAGGGAGCTATGGCTACACCTTC. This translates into CASSFPRGGSYGYTF.

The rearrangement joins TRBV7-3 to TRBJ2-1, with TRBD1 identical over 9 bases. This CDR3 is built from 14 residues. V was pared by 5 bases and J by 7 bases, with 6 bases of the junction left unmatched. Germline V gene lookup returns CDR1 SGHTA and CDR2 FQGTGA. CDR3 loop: CASSPGTGTNEQFF. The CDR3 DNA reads TGTGCCAGCAGCCCCGGGACAGGGACGAATGAGCAGTTCTTC.

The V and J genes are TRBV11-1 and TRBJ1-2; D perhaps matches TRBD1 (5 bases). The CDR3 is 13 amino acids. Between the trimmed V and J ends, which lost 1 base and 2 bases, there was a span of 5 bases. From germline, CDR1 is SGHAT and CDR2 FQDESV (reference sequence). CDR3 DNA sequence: TGTGCCAGCAGCTTAGAGGGGAACTATGGCTACACCTTC. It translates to CASSLEGNYGYTF.

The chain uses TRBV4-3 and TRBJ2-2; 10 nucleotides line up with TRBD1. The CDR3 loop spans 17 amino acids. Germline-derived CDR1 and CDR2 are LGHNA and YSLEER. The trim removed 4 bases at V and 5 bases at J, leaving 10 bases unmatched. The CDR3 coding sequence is TGCGCCAGCAGCCCACGGGGACAGGGGTTAAAGACCGGGGAGCTGTTTTTT. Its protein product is CASSPRGQGLKTGELFF.

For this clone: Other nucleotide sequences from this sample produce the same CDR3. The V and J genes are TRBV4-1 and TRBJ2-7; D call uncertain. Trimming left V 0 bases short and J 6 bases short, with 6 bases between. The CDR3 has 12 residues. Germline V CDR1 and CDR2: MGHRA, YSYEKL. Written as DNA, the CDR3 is TGCGCCAGCAGCCAAGATGAAGTCGAGCAGTACTTC. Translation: CASSQDEVEQYF.

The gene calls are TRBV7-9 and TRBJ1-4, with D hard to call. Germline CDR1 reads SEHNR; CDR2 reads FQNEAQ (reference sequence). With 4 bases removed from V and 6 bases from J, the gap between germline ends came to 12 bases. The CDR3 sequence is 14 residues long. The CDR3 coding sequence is TGTGCCAGCAGCTCAGGACGGTGGGATGAAAAACTGTTTTTT. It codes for CASSSGRWDEKLFF. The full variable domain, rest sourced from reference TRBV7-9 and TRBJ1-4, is DTGVSQNPRHKITKRGQNVTFRCDPISEHNRLYWYRQTLGQGPEFLTYFQNEAQLEKSRLLSDRFSAERPKGSFSTLEIQRTEQGDSAMYLCASSSGRWDEKLFFGSGTQLSVL.

The CDR3 protein is CASLAGAGDEQYF. The CDR3 DNA reads as TGTGCCAGCCTAGCGGGAGCAGGCGACGAGCAGTACTTC. The V gene is TRBV6-1, the J gene TRBJ2-7; 10 bases are shared with TRBD2. Germline loops: CDR1 MNHNS, CDR2 SASEGT. J gave up 5 bases and V 8 bases, and 6 bases lay outside the gene matches. This CDR3 has 13 amino acids.

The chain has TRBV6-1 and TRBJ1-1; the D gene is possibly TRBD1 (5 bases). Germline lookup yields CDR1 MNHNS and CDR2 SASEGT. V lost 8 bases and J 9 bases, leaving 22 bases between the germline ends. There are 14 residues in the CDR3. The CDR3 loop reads CASYPLGTERKAFF. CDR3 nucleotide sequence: TGTGCCAGCTACCCCCTTGGGACCGAGCGAAAAGCTTTCTTT.

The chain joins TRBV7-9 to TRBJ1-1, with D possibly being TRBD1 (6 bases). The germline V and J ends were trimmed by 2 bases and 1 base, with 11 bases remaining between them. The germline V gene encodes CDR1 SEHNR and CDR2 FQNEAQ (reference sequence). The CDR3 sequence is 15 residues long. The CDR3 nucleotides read TGTGCCAGCAGCTTAAGCGGGACACAGAACACTGAAGCTTTCTTT. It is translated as CASSLSGTQNTEAFF.

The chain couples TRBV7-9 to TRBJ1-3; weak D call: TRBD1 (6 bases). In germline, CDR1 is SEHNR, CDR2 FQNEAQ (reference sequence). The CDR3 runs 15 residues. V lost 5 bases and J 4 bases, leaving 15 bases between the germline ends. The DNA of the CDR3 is TGTGCCAGCAGCCCCTCCGGGACACAGGGAAACACCATATATTTT. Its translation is CASSPSGTQGNTIYF.

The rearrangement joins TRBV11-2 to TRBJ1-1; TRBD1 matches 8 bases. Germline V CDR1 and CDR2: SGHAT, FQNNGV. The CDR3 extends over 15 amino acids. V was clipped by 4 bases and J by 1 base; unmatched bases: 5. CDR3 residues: CASSSRQGTNTEAFF. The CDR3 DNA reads TGTGCCAGCAGCTCGCGACAGGGGACGAACACTGAAGCTTTCTTT.

The CDR3 spells CASSLENYGYTF. The CDR3, as DNA: TGTGCCAGCAGCTTGGAGAACTATGGCTACACCTTC. The chain links TRBV5-5 to TRBJ1-2; D is unresolved. This CDR3 spans 12 amino acids. CDR1 and CDR2 (germline): SGHKS, YYEKEE (reference sequence). Trimming removed 0 bases from V and 2 bases from J, with 2 bases in between.